This T cell receptor beta chain derives from a study of shared clonotypes between healthy human individuals. The table came from immunoSEQ multiplex PCR; TCRdb's copy has only in-frame clones and leaves some out. Of fewer than 600,000 clones listed, over 60% were seen once; the top ten hold 9.5% to 15%. In germline, CDR1 is KGHSH, CDR2 LQKENI. The V end lost 2 bases, the J end lost 2 bases, and 9 bases lay between the germline ends. The CDR3 contains 14 residues. All donors were healthy HIV-negative adults lacking recent acute infections or vaccinations. There are a few counts of this clone. The sequence was collected from a woman between 40 and 55 years old in good health. Some clones in this sample may be carry-over from other donors' samples. The sequencing input was PBMCs. The chain carries TRBV18 and TRBJ2-5; D assignment may be TRBD1 or TRBD2 (5 bases each). CDR3 nucleotide sequence: TGTGCCAGCTCACCATTGGGGGAGCAAGAGACCCAGTACTTC. It specifies CASSPLGEQETQYF.